A single sample gave rise to the 10 T cell receptor beta chains below, sequenced in a study of chemoradiotherapy in HPV16-positive cancers. Only in-frame clones appear in the TCRdb table, and some are missing; sequencing was by immunoSEQ multiplex PCR. The sample yields over 10,000 clones, around nine tenths seen once. The sequencing used blood, collected from a patient who underwent chemoradiotherapy. These receptors were obtained from a human donor with HPV-associated anogenital cancer.

The J gene is TRBJ2-5, the V gene TRBV5-1; 14 bases map to TRBD2. V was pared by 2 bases and J by 7 bases, with 10 bases of the junction left unmatched. The V gene's germline CDR1 is SGHRS and CDR2 YFSETQ. This CDR3 has 17 residues. CDR3 loop: CASSFPGTSGGIGTQYF. In DNA form, the CDR3 reads TGCGCCAGCAGCTTTCCGGGGACTAGCGGGGGTATCGGGACCCAGTACTTC.

The V call is TRBV5-1, the J call TRBJ1-1; D unresolved. This CDR3 is 14 amino acids long. V shed 3 bases and J shed 0 bases, with 9 bases lying between them. Germline CDR1 is SGHRS and CDR2 is YFSETQ. CDR3 nucleotides: TGCGCCAGCAGCTATGAGAGTATGAACACTGAAGCTTTCTTT. This codes for CASSYESMNTEAFF.

The chain recombines TRBV5-1 with TRBJ2-2, with 8 bases aligning to TRBD2. Germline V CDR1 and CDR2: SGHRS, YFSETQ. The trim removed 1 base at V and 4 bases at J, leaving 21 bases unmatched. This CDR3 is built from 21 residues. The CDR3 DNA reads as TGCGCCAGCAGCTTGTCTCTTTTAAGAGGTCCGGGACTAGAAGGCACCGGGGAGCTGTTTTTT. Translation gives CASSLSLLRGPGLEGTGELFF.

This clone appeared a single time. One end of the junction fails to match germline, which may point to a read error. The rearrangement links TRBV11-2 to TRBJ1-1, with a weak D call TRBD1 (5 bases). In germline, CDR1 is SGHAT, CDR2 FQNNGV. The CDR3 is made up of 15 amino acids. The CDR3 loop is CASNLMGRRNTEAFF. In DNA, the CDR3 is TGTGCCAGCAACTTAATGGGGCGAAGAAATACTGAAGCTTTCTTT.

The chain uses TRBV27 and TRBJ2-5; possible D gene TRBD1, 5 bases. The CDR3 runs 15 residues. Germline loops: CDR1 MNHEY, CDR2 SMNVEV (reference sequence). V lost 1 base and J lost 1, with 10 bases in between. CDR3 nucleotides: TGTGCCAGCAGTTTATTTTCTAGGGGCCAAGAGACCCAGTACTTC. This encodes CASSLFSRGQETQYF.

This clone came up a few times. The rearrangement uses TRBV6-4 and TRBJ2-2; D is uncertain. The CDR3 length is 14 residues. Germline CDR1 and CDR2: MRHNA and SNTAGT. V was cut by 0 bases and J by 4 bases, with 6 bases left in between. CDR3 loop: CASSDSSSTGELFF. Written as DNA, the CDR3 is TGTGCCAGCAGTGACTCCTCGTCCACCGGGGAGCTGTTTTTT.

The V and J genes are TRBV29-1 and TRBJ2-3, with 10 bases identical to TRBD1. This CDR3 region has 14 residues. Trimming at V came to 6 bases and at J to 4 bases, leaving 7 bases not matched to a gene. Germline V gene data show CDR1 as SQVTM and CDR2 as ANQGSEA. CDR3 amino acids: CSVTTGGLSDTQYF. The CDR3 coding sequence is TGCAGCGTCACGACAGGGGGCCTTTCAGATACGCAGTATTTT.

This clone was seen a single time. The genes are TRBV7-2 and TRBJ1-2; no reliable D call. CDR3 length equals 12 residues. V was shortened by 7 bases and J by 5 bases, with 11 bases between the two germline ends. The germline CDR1 and CDR2 sequences are SGHTA and FQGNSA. The DNA for the CDR3 is TGTGCCAGCAAATCGGGGTATTATGGCTACACCTTC. Encoded protein: CASKSGYYGYTF.

This chain's CDR3 is CAWSVLAGSSTGELFF. CDR3 nucleotide sequence: TGTGCCTGGAGTGTACTAGCGGGGTCCTCCACCGGGGAGCTGTTTTTT. This chain joins TRBV30 and TRBJ2-2; 10 bases line up with TRBD2. Losses at the gene ends were 0 bases for V and 4 bases for J; bases not matched to a gene: 5. This CDR3 contains 16 residues. The V gene's germline CDR1 is GTSNPN and CDR2 SVGIG (reference sequence).

This chain connects TRBV10-2 to TRBJ2-7; D gene ambiguous. V lost 5 bases to trimming and J lost 3 bases, with 8 bases between them. The CDR3 length is 12 residues. CDR1 WSHSY and CDR2 SAAADI come from the germline V gene. CDR3 sequence reads: CASSKTVYEQYF. The DNA for the CDR3 is TGCGCCAGCAGTAAAACGGTCTACGAGCAGTACTTC.